This is a list of T cell receptor beta chains from one sample in a study of OX40 agonist ivuxolimab in advanced cancers. Some clones are missing from TCRdb's copy, which holds only in-frame ones; the method was immunoSEQ multiplex PCR. Of about 57,000 clones in the sample, approximately 83% were seen once. The material was CD4+ or CD8+ T cells sorted from blood, obtained in a trial of the OX40 agonist ivuxolimab. Source of these receptors: an adult with an advanced solid tumor such as melanoma, head and neck, liver or kidney cancer. The CDR3 runs from the conserved cysteine through the conserved F or W. A D gene is named only where the DNA matches it firmly. Some rows have no size entry. The others give once, few or many, or a class for an expanded clone.

v_call	clone_size	d_call	j_call	cdr3_aa	cdr3_nt
TRBV6-4	.	TRBD2	TRBJ2-7	CASSDPMWREYTYEQYF	TGTGCCAGCAGTGACCCCATGTGGCGGGAGTATACCTACGAGCAGTACTTC
TRBV30	.	TRBD1	TRBJ1-1	CAWSRGTGATEAFF	TGTGCCTGGAGTAGGGGGACAGGGGCGACTGAAGCTTTCTTT
TRBV5-4	.	.	TRBJ1-1	CASSNGQLPEAFF	TGTGCCAGCAGCAACGGACAGCTACCCGAAGCTTTCTTT
TRBV11-2	few	TRBD2	TRBJ2-7	CASSPASGSSYEQYF	TGTGCCAGCAGCCCGGCTAGCGGGAGCTCCTACGAGCAGTACTTC
TRBV12-1	.	.	TRBJ2-1	CASQGTYNEQFF	TGTGCCAGCCAGGGAACGTACAATGAGCAGTTCTTC
TRBV19	few	.	TRBJ1-5	CASSGPYAQHF	TGTGCCAGTAGTGGCCCTTACGCCCAGCATTTT
TRBV20-1	.	.	TRBJ2-7	CSAAFYEQYF	TGCAGTGCTGCCTTCTACGAGCAGTACTTC
TRBV13	once	.	TRBJ1-2	CASSLGGRASGGYTF	TGTGCCAGCAGCTTAGGAGGCAGGGCATCCGGTGGCTACACCTTC
TRBV5-6	.	TRBD1	TRBJ1-5	CASSLRMTGTSNQPQHF	TGTGCCAGCAGCTTGCGGATGACAGGGACCAGCAATCAGCCCCAGCATTTT
TRBV19	.	.	TRBJ1-3	CASNSRGTGNTIYF	TGTGCCAGTAATTCAAGGGGTACTGGAAACACCATATATTTT
TRBV7-9	.	.	TRBJ1-1	CASSSNSRRTEAFF	TGTGCCAGCAGCTCAAACTCCCGACGGACTGAAGCTTTCTTT
TRBV2	.	TRBD1	TRBJ1-2	CASSDQLRGYGYTF	TGTGCCAGCAGTGATCAGCTCAGGGGGTATGGCTACACCTTC
TRBV6-6	.	TRBD1	TRBJ1-2	CASASGGDYGYTF	TGTGCCAGCGCGTCAGGGGGTGACTATGGCTACACCTTC
TRBV29-1	.	.	TRBJ1-1	CSGGGLGNTEAFF	TGCAGCGGTGGGGGGCTCGGGAACACTGAAGCTTTCTTT
TRBV7-9	.	TRBD2	TRBJ2-1	CASSLPGGRRSTKQFF	TGTGCCAGCAGCCTCCCGGGGGGGCGCCGGTCCACAAAGCAGTTCTTC
TRBV2	.	.	TRBJ1-6	CASSGRGDTNSPLHF	TGTGCCAGCAGTGGTAGGGGAGATACAAATTCACCCCTCCACTTT
TRBV29-1	.	.	TRBJ2-2	CSVDKGTGELFF	TGCAGCGTCGATAAAGGCACCGGGGAGCTGTTTTTT
TRBV2	.	TRBD2	TRBJ2-5	CASRAGLAGETQYF	TGTGCCAGCAGAGCGGGACTAGCGGGAGAGACCCAGTACTTC
TRBV6-1	.	.	TRBJ1-3	CASSTPGAGNTIYF	TGTGCCAGCAGTACTCCCGGGGCTGGAAACACCATATATTTT
TRBV5-6	few	.	TRBJ1-3	CASSSSVGGNTIYF	TGTGCCAGCAGCTCCTCGGTGGGTGGAAACACCATATATTTT
TRBV2	.	TRBD1	TRBJ1-2	CASSLEDRVGGYTF	TGTGCCAGCAGCCTCGAAGACAGGGTAGGGGGCTACACCTTC
TRBV18	once	TRBD2	TRBJ2-3	CASSALAGGSTDTQYF	TGTGCCAGCTCAGCACTAGCGGGGGGTAGCACAGATACGCAGTATTTT
TRBV2	.	TRBD1	TRBJ2-5	CASSDGTGGISETQYF	TGTGCCAGCAGTGATGGGACAGGGGGCATATCGGAGACCCAGTACTTC
TRBV6-6	.	.	TRBJ1-5	CASSGFQPQHF	TGTGCCAGCAGCGGTTTCCAGCCCCAGCATTTT